Shown below are 3 T cell receptor beta chains from a single sample sequenced in a study of OX40 agonist ivuxolimab in advanced cancers. Sequencing used immunoSEQ multiplex PCR; TCRdb keeps in-frame clones, though not all of them. The table lists 55,000 to 65,000 clones, approximately 86% of them singletons, with about 0.73% in the top ten. The source was CD4+ or CD8+ T cells sorted from blood, collected in a trial of the OX40 agonist ivuxolimab. All receptors derive from an adult with an advanced solid tumor such as melanoma, head and neck, liver or kidney cancer.

The count of this clone is one. The junction shows a germline mismatch at one end, possibly a read error. The rearrangement links TRBV7-7 to TRBJ2-5, with a tentative D call TRBD1 (5 bases). CDR1 SSHAT and CDR2 FNYEAQ come from the germline V gene (reference sequence). The CDR3 runs 15 residues. The CDR3 DNA reads as TGTGCTAGCAGCACCGCTACAGGCGATCAAGAGACCCAGTACTTC. This codes for CASSTATGDQETQYF.

The chain employs TRBV19 and TRBJ1-4; 7 bases agree with TRBD1. The junction had 11 bases not matched to a gene; V was cut back by 3 bases and J by 4 bases. Germline V gives CDR1 LNHDA, CDR2 SQIVND (reference sequence). The CDR3 consists of 17 residues. In nucleotides, the CDR3 is TGTGCCAGTAGTATGCACAGGGGCCGACCTGGTAATGAAAAACTGTTTTTT. Translation: CASSMHRGRPGNEKLFF.

This chain connects TRBV5-4 to TRBJ2-1; 9 bases are shared with TRBD2. The V gene's germline CDR1 is SGHNT and CDR2 YYREEE (reference sequence). This CDR3 has 16 residues. With 5 bases clipped from V and 9 bases from J, the junction kept 15 bases outside the gene matches. The CDR3 nucleotides are TGTGCCAGCAGTAAAGGGTCGGCTAGCGGGACTGTTGAGCAGTTCTTC. Residues: CASSKGSASGTVEQFF.